The 20 T cell receptor beta chains below come from one sample, sequenced in a study of cytomegalovirus exposure and HLA in healthy donors. Amplification used 60 Vbeta primers and 13 Jbeta primers. Clones were sequenced by immunoSEQ multiplex PCR, and TCRdb holds only the in-frame ones, with some missing. The sample has about 120,000 clones, approximately 80% seen once; the top ten hold more than 1.4%. Sequencing used PBMCs. The receptors derive from a woman between 18 and 29 years old in good health and CMV-seronegative.

V is TRBV11-2 and J is TRBJ2-7, with D perhaps TRBD2 (5 bases). The CDR3 contains 17 residues. Germline V lookup: CDR1 SGHAT, CDR2 FQNNGV. Trimming cost V 5 bases and J 2 bases, with 22 bases left between them. CDR3 residues: CASSPRSGPIDPYEQYF. DNA for the CDR3: TGTGCCAGCAGCCCAAGAAGCGGCCCTATCGACCCCTACGAGCAGTACTTC.

As DNA, the CDR3 is TGTGCCAGCAGCTGGTTTGGAGCAAACGAGCAGTTCTTC. Its translation is CASSWFGANEQFF. This rearrangement joins TRBV5-5 to TRBJ2-1; D uncertain. Germline values: CDR1 SGHKS, CDR2 YYEKEE (reference sequence). Trimming took 3 bases from V and 10 from J, leaving 14 bases between them. This CDR3 region has 13 residues. Drawing the rest from reference TRBV5-5 and TRBJ2-1, the complete variable domain is DAGVTQSPTHLIKTRGQQVTLRCSPISGHKSVSWYQQVLGQGPQFIFQYYEKEERGRGNFPDRFSARQFPNYSSELNVNALLLGDSALYLCASSWFGANEQFFGPGTRLTVL.

The gene calls are TRBV9 and TRBJ2-7; 9 bases line up with TRBD2. V lost 0 bases and J lost 6; bases outside the gene matches: 7. Looked up from germline, CDR1 is SGDLS and CDR2 is YYNGEE. The CDR3 totals 15 residues. CDR3 DNA sequence: TGTGCCAGCAGCGTAGACAGCGGGAGGTCCCTCGAGCAGTACTTC. Translation gives CASSVDSGRSLEQYF.

The chain links TRBV29-1 to TRBJ2-1; 8 nucleotides align to TRBD1. The CDR3 runs to 14 residues. Germline V gene sequence: CDR1 SQVTM, CDR2 ANQGSEA. The V and J ends lost 5 bases and 9 bases, in that order; junction bases with no gene match: 12. CDR3 sequence reads: CSVYPLNTGGEQFF. The CDR3, as DNA: TGCAGCGTTTACCCTCTTAATACAGGGGGTGAGCAGTTCTTC.

This chain uses TRBV6-5 with TRBJ2-7; D not certain. The CDR3 has 15 residues. Germline values: CDR1 MNHEY, CDR2 SVGAGI. V lost 0 bases, J lost 2 bases, and 11 bases lay in between. CDR3 amino acids: CASSYSRTVTYEQYF. CDR3 nucleotide sequence: TGTGCCAGCAGTTACTCGAGAACAGTTACCTACGAGCAGTACTTC.

The chain uses TRBV5-1 and TRBJ2-1; 7 bases align to TRBD2. The CDR3 consists of 13 residues. CDR1 and CDR2 from the germline V gene are SGHRS and YFSETQ. V dropped 7 bases and J dropped 4; count of bases not matched to a gene: 5. The CDR3 sequence: CASREREYNEQFF. Written as DNA, the CDR3 is TGCGCCAGCCGAGAGCGGGAATACAATGAGCAGTTCTTC.

The genes are TRBV7-6 and TRBJ1-5, with 8 nucleotides matching TRBD1. V trimming: 5 bases; J trimming: 2 bases; junction bases outside the gene matches: 2. In germline, CDR1 is SGHVS, CDR2 FNYEAQ. CDR3 size: 14 residues. CDR3: CASSPQGGNQPQHF. CDR3 nucleotide sequence: TGTGCCAGCAGCCCACAGGGGGGCAATCAGCCCCAGCATTTT. The entire variable domain, with the rest obtained from reference TRBV7-6 and TRBJ1-5, is as follows: GAGVSQSPRYKVTKRGQDVALRCDPISGHVSLYWYRQALGQGPEFLTYFNYEAQQDKSGLPNDRFSAERPEGSISTLTIQRTEQRDSAMYRCASSPQGGNQPQHFGDGTRLSIL.

The chain has TRBV7-6 and TRBJ2-1; perhaps TRBD1 as D (5 bases). Trimming took 5 bases from V and 5 from J, leaving 16 bases between them. This CDR3 spans 15 amino acids. CDR1 is SGHVS and CDR2 is FNYEAQ in the germline V gene. CDR3 sequence: CASSLTQGFHNEQFF. CDR3 DNA sequence: TGTGCCAGCAGCCTTACGCAGGGATTCCACAATGAGCAGTTCTTC.

This clone was counted a single time. This sequence joins TRBV27 and TRBJ2-1, with 9 bases matching TRBD2. This CDR3 contains 16 residues. The V and J ends lost 8 bases and 5 bases, in that order; junction bases with no gene match: 13. CDR1 and CDR2 from the germline V gene are MNHEY and SMNVEV (reference sequence). The CDR3 coding sequence is TGTGCCAGCGGGCCGTACGGGACTAGCCTGAACAATGAGCAGTTCTTC. This sequence encodes CASGPYGTSLNNEQFF.

This sequence joins TRBV7-2 and TRBJ2-1, with 12 bases aligning to TRBD2. CDR3 length equals 13 residues. Germline V lookup: CDR1 SGHTA, CDR2 FQGNSA. The V segment lost 5 bases and the J segment 9 bases; nucleotides outside the gene matches: 2. The CDR3 sequence: CASSLLAGGEQFF. The CDR3 nucleotides are TGTGCCAGCAGCCTACTAGCGGGGGGTGAGCAGTTCTTC.

This clone appeared a few times. The V call is TRBV4-3, the J call TRBJ2-3, with 13 bases identical to TRBD2. The V and J ends lost 5 bases and 6 bases, in that order; junction bases with no gene match: 8. The CDR3 spans 16 residues. CDR1 is LGHNA and CDR2 is YSLEER in the germline V gene. The CDR3 protein is CASSYTSGGAVDTQYF. DNA of the CDR3: TGCGCCAGCAGCTACACTAGCGGGGGGGCCGTTGATACGCAGTATTTT.

This clone was counted a single time. The chain combines TRBV12-5 with TRBJ2-3; TRBD2 aligns across 9 bases. Germline V gene data show CDR1 as LGHNT and CDR2 as FRNRAP. This CDR3 contains 15 residues. Trimming took 5 bases from V and 4 from J; bases not matched to a gene: 7. CDR3 amino acids: CASGDSGGGADTQYF. The CDR3 DNA reads as TGTGCTAGTGGTGATAGCGGGGGCGGTGCAGATACGCAGTATTTT.

The chain links TRBV11-2 to TRBJ2-7, with 12 bases fitting TRBD2. There are 16 residues in the CDR3. The germline V gene encodes CDR1 SGHAT and CDR2 FQNNGV. Losses at the gene ends were 4 bases for V and 3 bases for J; bases not matched to a gene: 7. The chain's CDR3 is CASSSRLAGAYYEQYF. The CDR3, as DNA: TGTGCCAGCAGCTCCCGACTAGCGGGAGCGTACTACGAGCAGTACTTC.

The chain couples TRBV5-1 to TRBJ2-7; D possibly corresponds to TRBD1 (6 bases). The CDR3 is made up of 18 amino acids. Trimming stripped 0 bases from V and 3 bases from J, with 22 bases between. Germline CDR1 reads SGHRS; CDR2 reads YFSETQ. This chain's CDR3 is CASSLEVMGAPGHYEQYF. The CDR3 bases are TGCGCCAGCAGCTTGGAAGTTATGGGGGCTCCCGGGCACTACGAGCAGTACTTC.

Details on this clone: The same CDR3 arises from other DNA sequences in this sample as well. The V gene is TRBV5-1, the J gene TRBJ2-1; no definite D call. The CDR3 is made up of 14 amino acids. CDR1 is SGHRS and CDR2 is YFSETQ in the germline V gene. Deletions cut 0 bases from V and 1 base from J, with 5 bases between. The CDR3 DNA reads as TGCGCCAGCAGCTTGGCGGTATCCTACAATGAGCAGTTCTTC. Its protein product is CASSLAVSYNEQFF. Filled out from reference TRBV5-1 and TRBJ2-1, the complete variable domain reads KAGVTQTPRYLIKTRGQQVTLSCSPISGHRSVSWYQQTPGQGLQFLFEYFSETQRNKGNFPGRFSGRQFSNSRSEMNVSTLELGDSALYLCASSLAVSYNEQFFGPGTRLTVL.

The chain recombines TRBV5-6 with TRBJ1-1; tentatively, D is TRBD1 (6 bases). The V end was cut by 4 bases, the J end by 1 base, with 14 bases between. Germline-derived CDR1 and CDR2 are SGHDT and YYEEEE. This CDR3 region has 15 residues. CDR3 DNA sequence: TGTGCCAGCAGCAACCAGAGGACAGCGAACACTGAAGCTTTCTTT. Protein: CASSNQRTANTEAFF.

The V call is TRBV5-6, the J call TRBJ1-2, with D hard to call. The CDR3 spans 13 residues. Trimming left V 2 bases short and J 4 bases short, with 9 bases between. Germline V gene sequence: CDR1 SGHDT, CDR2 YYEEEE. This CDR3 reads CASSFGSTYGYTF. In nucleotides, the CDR3 is TGTGCCAGCAGCTTCGGGAGCACCTATGGCTACACCTTC.

V is TRBV25-1 and J is TRBJ1-3; the D is unclear. From germline, CDR1 is MGHDK and CDR2 SYGVNS. The V gene lost 0 bases and the J gene lost 1 base, with 13 bases spanning the gap. The CDR3 has 17 residues. CDR3 nucleotides: TGTGCCAGCAGTGAATATCATTCCGCAGATTCTGGAAACACCATATATTTT. Protein sequence: CASSEYHSADSGNTIYF.

Here the CDR3 reads CASRGQISGNTIYF. In DNA form, the CDR3 reads TGTGCCAGCAGGGGACAGATCTCTGGAAACACCATATATTTT. The V and J genes are TRBV2 and TRBJ1-3, with 7 bases that match TRBD1. The CDR3 runs 14 residues. V was clipped by 6 bases and J by 0 bases; unmatched bases: 2. Germline V gene data show CDR1 as SNHLY and CDR2 as FYNNEI. Variable domain in full (rest from reference TRBV2 and TRBJ1-3): EPEVTQTPSHQVTQMGQEVILRCVPISNHLYFYWYRQILGQKVEFLVSFYNNEISEKSEIFDDQFSVERPDGSNFTLKIRSTKLEDSAMYFCASRGQISGNTIYFGEGSWLTVV.

This clone was counted a few times. V is TRBV9 and J is TRBJ1-5; no clear D gene. The CDR3 is 12 residues long. The germline CDR1 and CDR2 sequences are SGDLS and YYNGEE. V lost 3 bases, J lost 2 bases, and 3 bases lay in between. CDR3 amino acids: CASSGGNQPQHF. The CDR3 DNA follows: TGTGCCAGCAGCGGCGGCAATCAGCCCCAGCATTTT.